Below, 17 T cell receptor beta chains from the same sample are listed, as sequenced in a study of post-analysis software for immune sequencing data. No antigen has been assigned to these receptors. TCR beta cDNA libraries had unique molecular identifiers. TCRdb independently ran MiXCR on the PCR reads; one entry per CDR3 protein. In the table there are 450,000 to 650,000 distinct CDR3 sequences, about 44% of which are singletons. Study findings and constraints: In patients, about five TRBV segments were more frequent than in controls, with TRBV5-6, TRBV5-1 and TRBV20-1 among them.

The sample comprised blood. The receptors come from a girl between 5 and 17 years old with multiple sclerosis.

Ten or more counts support this clonotype. This chain links TRBV12-3 or TRBV12-4 with TRBJ1-2; a possible D gene is TRBD1 (5 bases). The V and J ends lost 6 bases and 2 bases respectively, with 10 bases between them. The CDR3 extends over 13 amino acids. The CDR3, as DNA: TGTGCCAGCAGCCCAGGGCTCAACTATGGCTACACCTTC. Its translation is CASSPGLNYGYTF.

To note about this clonotype: A much larger clone is a single base away; this may be a read error. The gene calls are TRBV10-3 and TRBJ2-7; D gene unclear. The CDR3 has 12 residues. V lost 2 bases to trimming and J lost 5 bases, with 7 bases between them. Germline V lookup: CDR1 ENHRY, CDR2 SYGVKD. CDR3 protein: CAISEGPDEQYV. The CDR3 DNA is TGTGCCATCAGTGAGGGACCAGACGAGCAGTACGTC.

This clonotype was recorded only once. The junction departs from germline at one end; a sequencing error may be responsible. V and J are TRBV10-3 and TRBJ1-2, with D uncertain. Germline assignment: CDR1 ENHRY and CDR2 SYGVKD. CDR3 length equals 14 residues. CDR3 region: CAIRESVGSYGYTF. The CDR3, as DNA: TGTGCCATCAGGGAGTCTGTGGGTTCCTATGGCTACACCTTC.

This clonotype was seen more than once but under ten times. CDR3 nucleotide sequence: TGTGCCATCAGTGAGTCTCTCTGGGGGAATGAGCAGTTCTTC. Its translation: CAISESLWGNEQFF. The chain carries TRBV10-3 and TRBJ2-1; the D gene could be TRBD1 or TRBD2 (5 bases each). The CDR3 runs to 14 residues. The germline V and J ends were trimmed by 0 bases and 7 bases, with 10 bases remaining between them. Germline V gene data show CDR1 as ENHRY and CDR2 as SYGVKD.

This clonotype was seen more than once but under ten times. The chain combines TRBV20-1 with TRBJ2-5; weak D call: TRBD2 (6 bases). The V gene lost 0 bases and the J gene lost 2 bases, with 7 bases spanning the gap. This CDR3 is built from 13 residues. Germline values: CDR1 DFQATT, CDR2 SNEGSKA (reference sequence). CDR3 sequence (DNA): TGCAGTGCTAGAGATGGGACTCAAGAGACCCAGTACTTC. Its translation is CSARDGTQETQYF.

This sequence joins TRBV2 and TRBJ2-1; tentative D call: TRBD2 (6 bases). The CDR3 runs to 13 residues. Germline V gene lookup returns CDR1 SNHLY and CDR2 FYNNEI. With 4 bases removed from V and 9 bases from J, the gap between germline ends came to 13 bases. The CDR3 nucleotides are TGTGCCAGCAGTGTGGAGGGAGAGGCTGAGCAGTTCTTC. Translated, it gives CASSVEGEAEQFF.

This clonotype occurred a few times. The rearrangement links TRBV27 to TRBJ2-7, with D unresolved. Between the trimmed V and J ends, which lost 4 bases and 6 bases, there was a span of 16 bases. The CDR3 loop spans 14 amino acids. Per the germline V gene, CDR1 is MNHEY and CDR2 is SMNVEV (reference sequence). The CDR3 DNA reads TGTGCCAGCAGTTCACCTGCGATCGGTAGCGAGCAGTACTTC. Translated: CASSSPAIGSEQYF.

The V gene is TRBV6-6, the J gene TRBJ2-4; D gene ambiguous. The J call is doubtful: the DNA matches TRBJ2-7 better. Germline CDR1 and CDR2: MNHNY and SVGAGI (reference sequence). This CDR3 spans 15 amino acids. The DNA of the CDR3 is TGTGCCAGCAGTTACTTCCTCCAGAACTCCTACGAGCAGTACTTC. It translates to CASSYFLQNSYEQYF.

This rearrangement joins TRBV6-6 to TRBJ2-3, with D perhaps TRBD2 (6 bases). The V gene's germline CDR1 is MNHNY and CDR2 SVGAGI (reference sequence). Trimming took off 10 bases at V and 0 bases at J, with 8 bases between the two ends. The CDR3 covers 12 residues. The CDR3 sequence: CATGDSTDTQYF. The CDR3 DNA reads TGTGCCACGGGGGACAGCACAGATACGCAGTATTTT.

The gene calls are TRBV2 and TRBJ2-3; 14 nucleotides match TRBD2. Germline V lookup: CDR1 SNHLY, CDR2 FYNNEI. There are 16 residues in the CDR3. With 5 bases clipped from V and 4 bases from J, the junction kept 5 bases outside the gene matches. In nucleotides, the CDR3 is TGTGCCAGCAGTCCGACTAGCGGGGGGGCAGCAGATACGCAGTATTTT. It specifies CASSPTSGGAADTQYF.

The CDR3 DNA follows: TGCAGTGCTAGAGGAATCCCTTCCCTCCTTAGCACAGATACGCAGTATTTT. This encodes CSARGIPSLLSTDTQYF. The chain combines TRBV20-1 with TRBJ2-3; D not certain. The V end was cut by 1 base, the J end by 0 bases, with 17 bases between. CDR3 length equals 17 residues. Per germline, CDR1 DFQATT and CDR2 SNEGSKA (reference sequence).

The rearrangement joins TRBV12-3 or TRBV12-4 to TRBJ2-5; D is uncertain. Trimming took 3 bases from V and 5 from J, leaving 7 bases between them. The CDR3 covers 12 residues. DNA of the CDR3: TGTGCCAGCAGTTTTATTAGGGAGACCCAGTACTTC. Translated, it gives CASSFIRETQYF.

This chain joins TRBV7-2 and TRBJ2-2; no clear D. The V gene's germline CDR1 is SGHTA and CDR2 FQGNSA. This CDR3 spans 15 amino acids. V was pared by 5 bases and J by 2 bases, with 12 bases between. CDR3 sequence: CASSPWTRNTGELFF. The CDR3 DNA follows: TGTGCCAGCAGCCCCTGGACCCGAAACACCGGGGAGCTGTTTTTT.

This clonotype occurred a few times. This chain's CDR3 is CASSYGSGSSYEQYF. CDR3 coding DNA: TGTGCCAGCAGTTACGGCAGCGGGAGCTCCTACGAGCAGTACTTC. V is TRBV6-5 and J is TRBJ2-7; 8 bases line up with TRBD2. The CDR3 totals 15 residues. The V segment lost 2 bases and the J segment 0 bases; nucleotides outside the gene matches: 3. The germline V gene encodes CDR1 MNHEY and CDR2 SVGAGI.

The chain recombines TRBV20-1 with TRBJ1-2, with a tentative D call TRBD1 (6 bases). Germline values: CDR1 DFQATT, CDR2 SNEGSKA (reference sequence). The V and J ends lost 5 bases and 4 bases respectively, with 20 bases between them. The CDR3 runs to 15 residues. The CDR3 reads CSALLSGGFSYGYTF. CDR3 DNA: TGCAGTGCTTTGTTGTCCGGGGGCTTTTCCTATGGCTACACCTTC.

The chain recombines TRBV7-6 with TRBJ1-1; D gene ambiguous. CDR3 length: 13 amino acids. Trimming removed 2 bases at V and 3 bases at J, with 7 bases between. CDR1 and CDR2 (germline): SGHVS, FNYEAQ. The CDR3 spells CASSLRRDTEAFF. Written as DNA, the CDR3 is TGTGCCAGCAGCTTACGCCGAGACACTGAAGCTTTCTTT. The full variable domain, rest sourced from reference TRBV7-6 and TRBJ1-1, is GAGVSQSPRYKVTKRGQDVALRCDPISGHVSLYWYRQALGQGPEFLTYFNYEAQQDKSGLPNDRFSAERPEGSISTLTIQRTEQRDSAMYRCASSLRRDTEAFFGQGTRLTVV.

The chain employs TRBV7-8 and TRBJ2-4, with 10 bases matching TRBD1. The J call may be faulty, since TRBJ2-7 better matches the DNA end. The CDR3 extends over 15 amino acids. Germline-derived CDR1 and CDR2 are SGHVS and FQNEAQ. The CDR3 bases are TGTGCCAGCAGCTTAGTATGGACAGGGGGTTACGAGCAGTACTTC. It is translated as CASSLVWTGGYEQYF.